One sample yielded the 25 T cell receptor beta chains listed below, sequenced in a study of T cells in localized non-small cell lung cancer. Clones were sequenced by immunoSEQ multiplex PCR, and TCRdb holds only the in-frame ones, with some missing. The sample lists approximately 1,500 clones, roughly 40% occurring once. Sequences were derived from lung tumor tissue, sampled before any cancer treatment. All receptors derive from a woman aged 40-69 years with stage II squamous cell lung carcinoma.

The chain couples TRBV30 to TRBJ2-3; TRBD1 agrees at 7 bases. This CDR3 region has 14 residues. Germline V gene lookup returns CDR1 GTSNPN and CDR2 SVGIG (reference sequence). V dropped 3 bases and J dropped 7; count of bases not matched to a gene: 10. The CDR3 DNA reads as TGTGCCTGGAGCGCCGGGACAGCTAAGAATACGCAGTATTTT. Translation gives CAWSAGTAKNTQYF.

The J gene is TRBJ1-1, the V gene TRBV9, with TRBD1 matching 10 bases. This CDR3 is 15 amino acids long. The germline V gene has CDR1 SGDLS and CDR2 YYNGEE. J was trimmed by 6 bases and V by 5 bases; bases with no gene match: 10. The chain's CDR3 is CASSASGTGAAEAFF. The CDR3 DNA follows: TGTGCCAGCAGTGCTTCCGGGACAGGGGCCGCTGAAGCTTTCTTT.

This chain links TRBV28 with TRBJ2-7, with 7 bases matching TRBD1. CDR3 length equals 13 residues. Unmatched junction bases numbered 7, after V lost 5 bases and J lost 6 bases. Germline V gene sequence: CDR1 MDHEN, CDR2 SYDVKM. CDR3 region: CASSEGRGSEQYF. The CDR3 DNA reads as TGTGCCAGCAGTGAGGGCAGGGGGTCCGAGCAGTACTTC.

This clone was seen only a few times. J is TRBJ2-1 and V is TRBV11-3; TRBD2 matches 7 bases. The CDR3 extends over 17 amino acids. Germline CDR1 is SGHNT and CDR2 is YENEEA. After removal of 3 bases from V and 9 bases from J, the junction contained 17 bases not matched to a gene. CDR3 sequence (DNA): TGTGCCAGCAGCTTGAACAAGTTTGGCGGGAGACTCAGTGAGCAGTTCTTC. This encodes CASSLNKFGGRLSEQFF.

This clone has just a few counts. The covered CDR3 bases are TGCGCCAGCAGCCGACAGGGG. It specifies CASSRQG. The entire CDR3 protein reads CASSRQGITGELFF. The genes are TRBV5-1 and TRBJ2-2; TRBD1, the table's D call, lacks a check against the DNA. The read stops 7 residues short of the end of the CDR3, so the DNA does not cover the last part of the CDR3 that TCRdb lists. Germline assignment: CDR1 SGHRS and CDR2 YFSETQ. The CDR3 runs to 14 residues.

This clone has a single count. This chain connects TRBV28 to TRBJ1-1; D possibly corresponds to TRBD1 (5 bases). The CDR3 extends over 16 amino acids. The V and J ends lost 2 bases and 3 bases respectively, with 16 bases between them. Germline loops: CDR1 MDHEN, CDR2 SYDVKM. The DNA of the CDR3 is TGTGCCAGCAGTTTACCCCCCGGGGGATCGGACACTGAAGCTTTCTTT. Residues: CASSLPPGGSDTEAFF.

The chain joins TRBV19 to TRBJ1-5, with D perhaps matching TRBD1 (5 bases). CDR1 is LNHDA, CDR2 SQIVND, per germline (reference sequence). V shed 10 bases and J shed 3 bases, with 19 bases lying between them. This CDR3 is 15 amino acids long. As DNA, the CDR3 is TGTGCCACCAAAAAAGAACAGGCTTTCAATCAGCCCCAGCATTTT. This translates into CATKKEQAFNQPQHF.

This clone has only a few counts. The V and J genes are TRBV6-8 and TRBJ2-3; D possibly matches TRBD1 or TRBD2 (5 bases each). The V end was cut by 2 bases, the J end by 5 bases, with 14 bases between. CDR1 MNHGY and CDR2 SAAAGT come from the germline V gene. The CDR3 consists of 15 residues. This CDR3 is CASSYGGGVRDTQYF. The CDR3 DNA is TGTGCCAGCAGTTACGGGGGTGGGGTTCGAGATACGCAGTATTTT.

The genes are TRBV25-1 and TRBJ1-1, with D perhaps TRBD1 (5 bases). Trimming left V 1 base short and J 0 bases short, with 9 bases between. Germline loops: CDR1 MGHDK, CDR2 SYGVNS. This CDR3 is built from 15 residues. This CDR3 reads CASSESKGMNTEAFF. Here the CDR3 DNA reads TGTGCCAGCAGTGAATCTAAGGGGATGAACACTGAAGCTTTCTTT.

DNA of the CDR3: TGTGCCAGTAGTATAGTCGGCTACACAGATACGCAGTATTTT. As protein: CASSIVGYTDTQYF. The chain uses TRBV19 and TRBJ2-3; D unresolved. V was cut by 1 base and J by 2 bases, with 7 bases left in between. The CDR3 spans 14 residues. The V gene's germline CDR1 is LNHDA and CDR2 SQIVND (reference sequence).

The chain employs TRBV7-8 and TRBJ2-1; 7 bases fit TRBD2. The ends lost 4 bases at V and 7 bases at J; junction bases unmatched: 4. Germline V gene data show CDR1 as SGHVS and CDR2 as FQNEAQ. The CDR3 is 13 amino acids. The CDR3 nucleotides are TGTGCCAGCAGCTCACCGGGAGGAAATGAGCAGTTCTTC. Residues: CASSSPGGNEQFF.

The gene calls are TRBV19 and TRBJ1-2; no clear D. Between the trimmed V and J ends, which lost 10 bases and 4 bases, there was a span of 16 bases. The germline gives CDR1 LNHDA, CDR2 SQIVND (reference sequence). This CDR3 has 13 amino acids. In DNA form, the CDR3 reads TGTGCCACAAAGAAGGGCGAGCTCTATGGCTACACCTTC. This translates into CATKKGELYGYTF.

By proportion, this clone is large (0.1 to 1%). The chain has TRBV6-8 and TRBJ2-1; D unclear. The CDR3 has 15 amino acids. Trimming took off 0 bases at V and 5 bases at J, with 11 bases between the two ends. Germline CDR1 and CDR2: MNHGY and SAAAGT. The CDR3 spells CASSYSTSGHNEQFF. CDR3 nucleotides: TGTGCCAGCAGTTACTCGACCTCCGGACACAATGAGCAGTTCTTC.

This clone was seen a few times. The chain carries TRBV9 and TRBJ2-3; 12 bases match TRBD1. The CDR3 contains 16 residues. V lost 3 bases, J lost 12 bases, and 14 bases stayed unmatched. The germline gives CDR1 SGDLS, CDR2 YYNGEE. DNA for the CDR3: TGTGCCAGCAGCGAGGGAGGGACAGGGGGCCTCTCCTTACAGTATTTT. It yields the protein CASSEGGTGGLSLQYF.

Concerning this clone: The sample contains more than one DNA sequence encoding this CDR3. As DNA, the CDR3 is TGTGCCAGCTCACCACCAGGGAGGGAGACCCAGTACTTC. Protein sequence: CASSPPGRETQYF. V gene TRBV18 combines with J gene TRBJ2-5; D perhaps matches TRBD2 (6 bases). The V end lost 0 bases, the J end lost 5 bases, and 7 bases lay between the germline ends. CDR1 and CDR2 from the germline V gene are KGHSH and LQKENI. This CDR3 spans 13 amino acids.

The gene calls are TRBV29-1 and TRBJ2-1; 11 bases align to TRBD1. CDR3 length: 15 amino acids. Per the germline V gene, CDR1 is SQVTM and CDR2 is ANQGSEA. Trimming removed 7 bases from V and 5 bases from J; junction bases left unmatched: 10. This CDR3 is CSAGTGGLRNNEQFF. As DNA, the CDR3 is TGCAGCGCCGGGACAGGGGGTTTGAGAAACAATGAGCAGTTCTTC.

This clone was detected a few times. V gene TRBV19 combines with J gene TRBJ1-2, with a tentative D call TRBD1 (6 bases). CDR1 is LNHDA, CDR2 SQIVND, per germline (reference sequence). The CDR3 runs 13 residues. V was clipped by 6 bases and J by 6 bases, with 14 bases between them. This CDR3 reads CASSNTGHHGYTF. The CDR3 DNA is TGTGCCAGTAGCAACACGGGACATCATGGCTACACCTTC.

V gene TRBV6-8 combines with J gene TRBJ2-7, with no clear D. The germline V and J ends were trimmed by 2 bases and 9 bases, with 14 bases remaining between them. The CDR3 loop spans 13 amino acids. Germline CDR1 is MNHGY and CDR2 is SAAAGT. CDR3 DNA sequence: TGTGCCAGCAGTTACGGGGAAGGTTGGGTGCAGTACTTC. Its translation: CASSYGEGWVQYF.

The J gene is TRBJ1-3, the V gene TRBV6-8, with D tentatively TRBD1 (5 bases). Per germline, CDR1 MNHGY and CDR2 SAAAGT. Trimming shortened V by 6 bases and J by 3 bases, and 12 bases separated the two germline ends. The CDR3 is 14 residues long. CDR3 residues: CASSSQGFGNTIYF. In DNA, the CDR3 is TGTGCCAGCAGCTCTCAGGGATTTGGAAACACCATATATTTT.

Concerning this clone: Residues arising from an ambiguous or unread base are written as X. The rearrangement joins TRBV23-1 to TRBJ2-1; D not resolved. TRBV23-1 is flagged as an ORF with uncertain function. V dropped 1 base and J dropped 7 bases, with 26 bases sitting between them. This CDR3 is built from 19 residues. CDR3 sequence: CASSQLAPGKVGTXNEQFF. The CDR3 nucleotides are TGCGCCAGCAGTCAATTGGCGCCCGGTAAGGTTGGCACARGGAATGAGCAGTTCTTC.

This clone showed up just a few times. The chain combines TRBV4-1 with TRBJ2-7; D might be TRBD2 (6 bases). This CDR3 spans 17 amino acids. Germline V CDR1 and CDR2: MGHRA, YSYEKL. Trimming removed 0 bases from V and 0 bases from J, with 15 bases in between. Written as DNA, the CDR3 is TGCGCCAGCAGCCAAGATCGGGGGACTTTCAGCTCCTACGAGCAGTACTTC. Translation gives CASSQDRGTFSSYEQYF.

The chain recombines TRBV29-1 with TRBJ1-1; D gene uncertain. Germline values: CDR1 SQVTM, CDR2 ANQGSEA. V was cut by 7 bases and J by 2 bases, with 11 bases left in between. CDR3 length: 12 residues. The CDR3 sequence is CSGAARNTEAFF. The CDR3 nucleotides are TGCAGCGGTGCGGCCCGTAACACTGAAGCTTTCTTT.

The chain is built from TRBV6-8 and TRBJ2-7, with 12 bases identical to TRBD2. Germline assignment: CDR1 MNHGY and CDR2 SAAAGT. The trim removed 7 bases at V and 4 bases at J, leaving 5 bases unmatched. CDR3 size: 14 residues. This CDR3 is CASTQLAGGYEQYF. DNA for the CDR3: TGTGCCAGCACCCAACTAGCGGGAGGATACGAGCAGTACTTC.

V is TRBV19 and J is TRBJ1-2, with D maybe TRBD1 (5 bases). V was cut by 1 base and J by 4 bases, with 13 bases left in between. The CDR3 is made up of 15 amino acids. Germline V gene lookup returns CDR1 LNHDA and CDR2 SQIVND (reference sequence). Here the CDR3 DNA reads TGTGCCAGTAGTATAGGCCTGGGGGGGAGCTATGGCTACACCTTC. Translation gives CASSIGLGGSYGYTF.

This clone was seen more than once but under ten times. The J gene is TRBJ2-3, the V gene TRBV29-1; tentatively, D is TRBD2 (7 bases). With 4 bases removed from V and 3 bases from J, the gap between germline ends came to 14 bases. Germline V gene lookup returns CDR1 SQVTM and CDR2 ANQGSEA. There are 14 residues in the CDR3. In DNA, the CDR3 is TGCAGCGTTGTGGGGGAGGGGGGGACAGATACGCAGTATTTT. It is translated as CSVVGEGGTDTQYF.